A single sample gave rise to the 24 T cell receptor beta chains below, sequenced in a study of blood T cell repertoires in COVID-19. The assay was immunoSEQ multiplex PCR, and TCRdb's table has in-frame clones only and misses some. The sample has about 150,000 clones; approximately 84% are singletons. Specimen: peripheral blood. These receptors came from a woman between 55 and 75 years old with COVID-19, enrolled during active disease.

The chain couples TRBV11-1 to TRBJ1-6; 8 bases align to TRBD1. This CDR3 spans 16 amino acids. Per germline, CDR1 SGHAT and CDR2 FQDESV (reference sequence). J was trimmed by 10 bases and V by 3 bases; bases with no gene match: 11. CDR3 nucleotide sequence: TGTGCCAGCAGCTTCCCATCCGGACAGGGTAACTCACCCCTCCACTTT. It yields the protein CASSFPSGQGNSPLHF.

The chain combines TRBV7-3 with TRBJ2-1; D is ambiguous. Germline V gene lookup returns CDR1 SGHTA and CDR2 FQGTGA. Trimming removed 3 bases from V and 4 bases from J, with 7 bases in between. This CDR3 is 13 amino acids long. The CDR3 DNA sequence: TGTGCCAGCAGCTTGGAGACTTACAATGAGCAGTTCTTC. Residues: CASSLETYNEQFF. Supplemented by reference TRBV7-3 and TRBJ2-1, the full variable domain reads GAGVSQTPSNKVTEKGKYVELRCDPISGHTALYWYRQSLGQGPEFLIYFQGTGAADDSGLPNDRFFAVRPEGSVSTLKIQRTERGDSAVYLCASSLETYNEQFFGPGTRLTVL.

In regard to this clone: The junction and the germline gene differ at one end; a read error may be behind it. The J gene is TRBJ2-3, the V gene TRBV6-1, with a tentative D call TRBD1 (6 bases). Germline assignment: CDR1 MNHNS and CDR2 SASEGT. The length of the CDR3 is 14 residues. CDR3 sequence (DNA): TGTGCCAGCACTGAAGCCCAACAGGGTGTTACGCAGTATTTT. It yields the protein CASTEAQQGVTQYF.

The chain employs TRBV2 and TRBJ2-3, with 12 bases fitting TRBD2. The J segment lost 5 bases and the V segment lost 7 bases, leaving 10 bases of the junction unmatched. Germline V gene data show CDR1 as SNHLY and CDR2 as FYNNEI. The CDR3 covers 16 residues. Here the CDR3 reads CASTLSSGRALDTQYF. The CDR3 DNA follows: TGTGCCAGCACTCTTTCTAGCGGGAGGGCTTTAGATACGCAGTATTTT.

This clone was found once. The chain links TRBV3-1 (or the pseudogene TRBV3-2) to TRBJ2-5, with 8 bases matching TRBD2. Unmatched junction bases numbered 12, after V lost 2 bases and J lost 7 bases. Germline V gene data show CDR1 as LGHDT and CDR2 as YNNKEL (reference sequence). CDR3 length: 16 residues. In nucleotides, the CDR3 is TGTGCCAGCAGCCAATCTTTAGCGGGGCTGCGCGCGACCCAGTACTTC. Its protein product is CASSQSLAGLRATQYF.

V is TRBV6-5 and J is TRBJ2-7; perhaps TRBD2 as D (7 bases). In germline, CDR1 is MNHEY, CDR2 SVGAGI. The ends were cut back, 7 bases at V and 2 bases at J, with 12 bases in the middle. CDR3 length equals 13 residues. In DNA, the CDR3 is TGTGCCAGCACCCCGGGGGGCCCCTACGAGCAGTACTTC. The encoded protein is CASTPGGPYEQYF.

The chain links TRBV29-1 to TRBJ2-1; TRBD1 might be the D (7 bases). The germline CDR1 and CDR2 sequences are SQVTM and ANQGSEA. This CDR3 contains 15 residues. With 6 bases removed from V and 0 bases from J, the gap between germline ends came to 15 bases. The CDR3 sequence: CSVEGTVSSYNEQFF. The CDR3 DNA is TGCAGCGTGGAGGGGACAGTCAGCTCCTACAATGAGCAGTTCTTC.

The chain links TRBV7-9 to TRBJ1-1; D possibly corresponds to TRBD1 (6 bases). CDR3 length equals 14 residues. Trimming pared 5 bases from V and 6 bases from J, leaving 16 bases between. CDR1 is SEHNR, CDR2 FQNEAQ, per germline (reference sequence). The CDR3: CASSLGGAAPEAFF. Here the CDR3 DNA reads TGTGCCAGCAGCCTGGGGGGGGCGGCCCCTGAAGCTTTCTTT.

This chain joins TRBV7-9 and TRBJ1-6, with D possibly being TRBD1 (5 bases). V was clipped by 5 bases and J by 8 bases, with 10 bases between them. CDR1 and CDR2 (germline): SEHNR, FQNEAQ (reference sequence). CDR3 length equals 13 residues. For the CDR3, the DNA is TGTGCCAGCAGCCGACAGTTTGATTCACCCCTCCACTTT. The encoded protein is CASSRQFDSPLHF.

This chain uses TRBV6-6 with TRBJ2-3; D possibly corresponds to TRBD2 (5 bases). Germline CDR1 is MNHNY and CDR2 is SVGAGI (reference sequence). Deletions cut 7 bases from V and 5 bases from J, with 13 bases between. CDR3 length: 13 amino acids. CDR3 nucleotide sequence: TGTGCCAGCAACCTGATGGGGAGAGATACGCAGTATTTT. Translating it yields CASNLMGRDTQYF.

In nucleotides, the CDR3 is TGTGCCAGCAGCGGACAATTGGTTTCGAGTCATGAAGCTTTCTTT. It encodes CASSGQLVSSHEAFF. This chain links TRBV13 with TRBJ1-1, with a weak D call TRBD1 (5 bases). Trimming pared 5 bases from V and 7 bases from J, leaving 20 bases between. Germline V gene lookup returns CDR1 PRHDT and CDR2 FYEKMQ (reference sequence). This CDR3 contains 15 residues.

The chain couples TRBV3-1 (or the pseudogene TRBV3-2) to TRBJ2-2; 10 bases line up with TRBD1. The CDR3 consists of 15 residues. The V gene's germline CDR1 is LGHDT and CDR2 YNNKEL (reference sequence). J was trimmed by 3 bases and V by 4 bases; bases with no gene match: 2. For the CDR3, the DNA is TGTGCCAGCAGCCCAGGGACAGGGGACACCGGGGAGCTGTTTTTT. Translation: CASSPGTGDTGELFF.

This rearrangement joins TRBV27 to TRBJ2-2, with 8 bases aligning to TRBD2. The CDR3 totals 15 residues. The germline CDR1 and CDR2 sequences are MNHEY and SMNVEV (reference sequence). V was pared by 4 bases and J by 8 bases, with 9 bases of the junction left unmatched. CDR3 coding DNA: TGTGCCAGCAGTTGGGGATCGAGCGGGAGTGGGGAGCTGTTTTTT. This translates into CASSWGSSGSGELFF.

CDR3 sequence: CASSFSGGTGELFF. As DNA, the CDR3 is TGTGCCAGCAGCTTCTCAGGGGGGACCGGGGAGCTGTTTTTT. The J gene is TRBJ2-2, the V gene TRBV7-3; D is possibly TRBD1 (7 bases). The CDR3 covers 14 residues. CDR1 is SGHTA and CDR2 is FQGTGA in the germline V gene. V was pared by 3 bases and J by 5 bases, with 10 bases between.

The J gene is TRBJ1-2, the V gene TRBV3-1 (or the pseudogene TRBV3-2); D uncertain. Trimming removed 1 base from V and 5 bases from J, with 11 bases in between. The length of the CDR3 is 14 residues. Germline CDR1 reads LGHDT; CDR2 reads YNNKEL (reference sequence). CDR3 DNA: TGTGCCAGCAGCCAAGCCTCTTCAGCGTATGGCTACACCTTC. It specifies CASSQASSAYGYTF.

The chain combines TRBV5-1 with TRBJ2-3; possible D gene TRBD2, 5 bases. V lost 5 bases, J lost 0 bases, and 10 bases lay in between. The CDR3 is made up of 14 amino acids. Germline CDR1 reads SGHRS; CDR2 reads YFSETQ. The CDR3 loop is CASRLRGSTDTQYF. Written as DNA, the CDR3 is TGCGCCAGCAGACTCCGCGGGAGCACAGATACGCAGTATTTT. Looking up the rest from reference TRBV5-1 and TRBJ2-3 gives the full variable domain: KAGVTQTPRYLIKTRGQQVTLSCSPISGHRSVSWYQQTPGQGLQFLFEYFSETQRNKGNFPGRFSGRQFSNSRSEMNVSTLELGDSALYLCASRLRGSTDTQYFGPGTRLTVL.

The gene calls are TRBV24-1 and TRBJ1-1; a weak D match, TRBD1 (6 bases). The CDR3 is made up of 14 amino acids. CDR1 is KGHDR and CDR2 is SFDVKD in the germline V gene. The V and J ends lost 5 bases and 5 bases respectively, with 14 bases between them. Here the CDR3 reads CATSATGGQTEAFF. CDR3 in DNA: TGTGCCACCAGTGCCACCGGGGGGCAGACTGAAGCTTTCTTT.

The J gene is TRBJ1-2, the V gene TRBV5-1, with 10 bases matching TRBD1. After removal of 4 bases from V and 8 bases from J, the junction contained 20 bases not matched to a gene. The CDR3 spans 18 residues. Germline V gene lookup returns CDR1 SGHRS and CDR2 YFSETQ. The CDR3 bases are TGCGCCAGCAGCATTCTTGGTTCCCCGGGACAGGGGAGTATAGGCTACACCTTC. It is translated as CASSILGSPGQGSIGYTF. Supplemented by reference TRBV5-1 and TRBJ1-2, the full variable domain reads KAGVTQTPRYLIKTRGQQVTLSCSPISGHRSVSWYQQTPGQGLQFLFEYFSETQRNKGNFPGRFSGRQFSNSRSEMNVSTLELGDSALYLCASSILGSPGQGSIGYTFGSGTRLTVV.

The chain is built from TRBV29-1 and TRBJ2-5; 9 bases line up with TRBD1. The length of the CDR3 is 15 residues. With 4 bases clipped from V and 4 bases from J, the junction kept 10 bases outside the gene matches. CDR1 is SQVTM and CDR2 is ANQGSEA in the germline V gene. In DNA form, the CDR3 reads TGCAGCGTTGTTCCGGGACAGGGTATAACAGAGACCCAGTACTTC. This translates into CSVVPGQGITETQYF.

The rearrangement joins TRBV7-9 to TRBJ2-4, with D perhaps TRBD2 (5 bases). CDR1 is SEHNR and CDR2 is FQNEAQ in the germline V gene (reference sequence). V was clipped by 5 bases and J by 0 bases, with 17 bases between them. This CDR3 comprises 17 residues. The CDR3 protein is CASSRTGLGLAKNIQYF. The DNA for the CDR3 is TGTGCCAGCAGCCGCACGGGGTTAGGATTAGCCAAAAACATTCAGTACTTC. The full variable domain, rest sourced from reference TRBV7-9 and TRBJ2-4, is DTGVSQNPRHKITKRGQNVTFRCDPISEHNRLYWYRQTLGQGPEFLTYFQNEAQLEKSRLLSDRFSAERPKGSFSTLEIQRTEQGDSAMYLCASSRTGLGLAKNIQYFGAGTRLSVL.

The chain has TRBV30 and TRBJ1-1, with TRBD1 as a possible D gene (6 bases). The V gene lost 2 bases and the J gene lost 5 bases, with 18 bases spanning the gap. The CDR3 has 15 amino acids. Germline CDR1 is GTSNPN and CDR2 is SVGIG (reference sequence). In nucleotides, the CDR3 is TGTGCCTGGAGTACCGGACAGAGGTTCAATACTGAAGCTTTCTTT. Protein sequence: CAWSTGQRFNTEAFF. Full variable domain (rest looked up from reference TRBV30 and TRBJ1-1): SQTIHQWPATLVQPVGSPLSLECTVEGTSNPNLYWYRQAAGRGLQLLFYSVGIGQISSEVPQNLSASRPQDRQFILSSKKLLLSDSGFYLCAWSTGQRFNTEAFFGQGTRLTVV.

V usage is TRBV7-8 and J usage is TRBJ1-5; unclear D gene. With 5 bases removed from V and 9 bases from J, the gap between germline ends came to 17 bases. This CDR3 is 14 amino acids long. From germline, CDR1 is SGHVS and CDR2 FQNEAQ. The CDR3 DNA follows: TGTGCCAGCAGCCCCACCGCGAGTTCCCGGCCCCAGCATTTT. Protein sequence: CASSPTASSRPQHF.

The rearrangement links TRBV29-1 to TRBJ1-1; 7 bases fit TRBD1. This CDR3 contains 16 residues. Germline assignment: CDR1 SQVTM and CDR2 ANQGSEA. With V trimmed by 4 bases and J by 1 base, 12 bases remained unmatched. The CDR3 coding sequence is TGCAGCGTTGGAGGGGGCGACGGTGCGGCGAACACTGAAGCTTTCTTT. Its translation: CSVGGGDGAANTEAFF.

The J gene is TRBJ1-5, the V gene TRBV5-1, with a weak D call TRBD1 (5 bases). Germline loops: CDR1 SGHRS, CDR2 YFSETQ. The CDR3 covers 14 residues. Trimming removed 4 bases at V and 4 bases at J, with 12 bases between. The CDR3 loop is CASSPGQRNQPQHF. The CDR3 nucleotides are TGCGCCAGCAGCCCCGGACAACGTAATCAGCCCCAGCATTTT. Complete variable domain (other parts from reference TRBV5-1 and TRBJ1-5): KAGVTQTPRYLIKTRGQQVTLSCSPISGHRSVSWYQQTPGQGLQFLFEYFSETQRNKGNFPGRFSGRQFSNSRSEMNVSTLELGDSALYLCASSPGQRNQPQHFGDGTRLSIL.